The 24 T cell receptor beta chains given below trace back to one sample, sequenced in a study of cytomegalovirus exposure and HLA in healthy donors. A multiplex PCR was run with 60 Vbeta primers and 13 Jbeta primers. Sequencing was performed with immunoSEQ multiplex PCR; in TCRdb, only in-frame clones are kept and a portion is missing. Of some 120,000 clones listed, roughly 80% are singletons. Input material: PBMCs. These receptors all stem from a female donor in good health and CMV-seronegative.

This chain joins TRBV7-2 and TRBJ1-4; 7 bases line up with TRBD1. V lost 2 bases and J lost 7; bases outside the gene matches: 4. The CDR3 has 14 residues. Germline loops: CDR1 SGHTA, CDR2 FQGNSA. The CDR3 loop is CASSLRQGGEKLFF. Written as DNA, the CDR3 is TGTGCCAGCAGCTTACGACAGGGAGGTGAAAAACTGTTTTTT.

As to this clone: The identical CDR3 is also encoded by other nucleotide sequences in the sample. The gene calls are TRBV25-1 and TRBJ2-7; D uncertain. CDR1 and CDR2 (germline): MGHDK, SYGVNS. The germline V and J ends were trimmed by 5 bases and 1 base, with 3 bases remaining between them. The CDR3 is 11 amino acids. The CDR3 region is CASSLSYEQYF. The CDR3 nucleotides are TGTGCCAGCAGTCTATCCTACGAGCAGTACTTC.

CDR3 sequence: CASSAGTSGPGELFF. CDR3 DNA: TGTGCCAGCAGCGCCGGGACTAGCGGTCCCGGGGAGCTGTTTTTT. The V call is TRBV7-2, the J call TRBJ2-2, with TRBD2 matching over 11 bases. The CDR3 loop spans 15 amino acids. The junction had 5 bases not matched to a gene; V was cut back by 5 bases and J by 6 bases. Germline lookup yields CDR1 SGHTA and CDR2 FQGNSA.

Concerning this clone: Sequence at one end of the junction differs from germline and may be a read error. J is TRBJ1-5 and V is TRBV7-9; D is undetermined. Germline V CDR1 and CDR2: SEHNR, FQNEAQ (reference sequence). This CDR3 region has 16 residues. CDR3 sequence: CSSSPGELRAGQPQHF. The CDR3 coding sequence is TGTTCCAGCAGCCCCGGAGAGCTGAGGGCGGGTCAGCCCCAGCATTTT.

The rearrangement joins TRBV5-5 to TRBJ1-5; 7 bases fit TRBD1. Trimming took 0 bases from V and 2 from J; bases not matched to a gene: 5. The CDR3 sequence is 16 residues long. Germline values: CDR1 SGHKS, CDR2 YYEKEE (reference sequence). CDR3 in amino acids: CASSLGQGLGNQPQHF. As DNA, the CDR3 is TGTGCCAGCAGCTTGGGACAGGGATTAGGCAATCAGCCCCAGCATTTT.

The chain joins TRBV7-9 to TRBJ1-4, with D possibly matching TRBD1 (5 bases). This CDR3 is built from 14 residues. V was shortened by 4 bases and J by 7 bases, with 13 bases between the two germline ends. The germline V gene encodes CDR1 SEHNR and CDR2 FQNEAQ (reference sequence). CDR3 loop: CASSSRSGAEKLFF. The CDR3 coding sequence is TGTGCCAGCAGCTCCCGGAGTGGGGCTGAAAAACTGTTTTTT.

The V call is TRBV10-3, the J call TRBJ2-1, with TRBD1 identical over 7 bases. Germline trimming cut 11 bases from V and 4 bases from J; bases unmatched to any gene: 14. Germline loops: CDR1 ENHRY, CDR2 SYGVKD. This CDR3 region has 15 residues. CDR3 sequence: CAATPTGMEYNEQFF. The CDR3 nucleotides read TGTGCCGCCACGCCGACAGGGATGGAGTACAATGAGCAGTTCTTC.

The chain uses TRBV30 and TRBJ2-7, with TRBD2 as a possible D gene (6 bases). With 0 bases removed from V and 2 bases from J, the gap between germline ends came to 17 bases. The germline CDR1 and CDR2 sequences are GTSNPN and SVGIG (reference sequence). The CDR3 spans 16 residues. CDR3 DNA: TGTGCCTGGAGTGTAAATTTAGGGACTCGGACCTACGAGCAGTACTTC. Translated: CAWSVNLGTRTYEQYF.

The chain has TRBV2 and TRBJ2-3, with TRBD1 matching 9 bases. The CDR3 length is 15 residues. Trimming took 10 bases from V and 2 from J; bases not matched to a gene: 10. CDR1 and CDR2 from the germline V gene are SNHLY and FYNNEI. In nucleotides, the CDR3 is TGTGCCATCGAAGAGGGGACAGGGAACACAGATACGCAGTATTTT. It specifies CAIEEGTGNTDTQYF.

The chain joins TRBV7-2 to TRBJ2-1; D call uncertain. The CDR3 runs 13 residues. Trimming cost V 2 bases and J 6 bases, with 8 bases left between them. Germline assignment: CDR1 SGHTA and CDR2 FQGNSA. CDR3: CASSLNLLNEQFF. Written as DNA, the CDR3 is TGTGCCAGCAGCTTAAACTTACTCAATGAGCAGTTCTTC.

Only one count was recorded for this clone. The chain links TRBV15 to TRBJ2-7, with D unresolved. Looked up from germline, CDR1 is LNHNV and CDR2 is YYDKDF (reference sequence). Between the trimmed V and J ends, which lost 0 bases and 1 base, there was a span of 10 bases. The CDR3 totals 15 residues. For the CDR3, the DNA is TGTGCCACCAGCAGAGAGGCAATAATTTCCTACGAGCAGTACTTC. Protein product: CATSREAIISYEQYF.

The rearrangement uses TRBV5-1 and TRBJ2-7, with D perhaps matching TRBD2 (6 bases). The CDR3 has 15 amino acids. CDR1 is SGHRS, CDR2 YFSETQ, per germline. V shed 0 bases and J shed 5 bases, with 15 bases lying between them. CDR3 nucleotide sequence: TGCGCCAGCAGCTTGGAAGTGGGGGGTATCGACGAGCAGTACTTC. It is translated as CASSLEVGGIDEQYF.

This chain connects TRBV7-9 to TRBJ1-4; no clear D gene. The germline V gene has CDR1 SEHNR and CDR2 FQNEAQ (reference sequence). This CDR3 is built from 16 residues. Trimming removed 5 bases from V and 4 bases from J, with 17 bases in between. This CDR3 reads CASSQVPGGLNEKLFF. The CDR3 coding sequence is TGTGCCAGCAGCCAGGTCCCGGGAGGGCTTAATGAAAAACTGTTTTTT. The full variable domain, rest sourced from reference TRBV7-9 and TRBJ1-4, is DTGVSQNPRHKITKRGQNVTFRCDPISEHNRLYWYRQTLGQGPEFLTYFQNEAQLEKSRLLSDRFSAERPKGSFSTLEIQRTEQGDSAMYLCASSQVPGGLNEKLFFGSGTQLSVL.

CDR3 loop: CASSIAQGSYEQYF. The CDR3, as DNA: TGTGCCAGTAGTATCGCGCAGGGCTCCTACGAGCAGTACTTC. V gene TRBV19 combines with J gene TRBJ2-7, with D perhaps TRBD1 (5 bases). This CDR3 spans 14 amino acids. Germline lookup yields CDR1 LNHDA and CDR2 SQIVND (reference sequence). Trimming removed 3 bases from V and 0 bases from J, with 9 bases in between.

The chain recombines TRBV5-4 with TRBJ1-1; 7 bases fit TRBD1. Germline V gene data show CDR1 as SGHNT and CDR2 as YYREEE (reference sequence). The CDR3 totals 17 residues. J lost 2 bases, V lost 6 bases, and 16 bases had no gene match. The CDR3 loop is CASTPGQSFGRNTEAFF. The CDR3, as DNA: TGTGCCAGCACCCCGGGACAGTCGTTCGGAAGAAACACTGAAGCTTTCTTT. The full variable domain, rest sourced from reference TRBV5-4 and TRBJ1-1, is ETGVTQSPTHLIKTRGQQVTLRCSSQSGHNTVSWYQQALGQGPQFIFQYYREEENGRGNFPPRFSGLQFPNYSSELNVNALELDDSALYLCASTPGQSFGRNTEAFFGQGTRLTVV.

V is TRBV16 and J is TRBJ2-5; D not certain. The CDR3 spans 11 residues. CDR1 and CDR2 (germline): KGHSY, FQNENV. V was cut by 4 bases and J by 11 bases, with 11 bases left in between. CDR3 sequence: CASSLHHEQYF. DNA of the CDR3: TGTGCCAGCAGCCTCCATCATGAGCAGTACTTC.

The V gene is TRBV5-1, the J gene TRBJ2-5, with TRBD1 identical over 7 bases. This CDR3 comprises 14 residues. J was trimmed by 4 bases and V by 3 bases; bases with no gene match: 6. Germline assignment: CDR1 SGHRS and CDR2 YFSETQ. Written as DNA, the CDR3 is TGCGCCAGCAGCTGGGGGACAGCGACAGAGACCCAGTACTTC. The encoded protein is CASSWGTATETQYF.

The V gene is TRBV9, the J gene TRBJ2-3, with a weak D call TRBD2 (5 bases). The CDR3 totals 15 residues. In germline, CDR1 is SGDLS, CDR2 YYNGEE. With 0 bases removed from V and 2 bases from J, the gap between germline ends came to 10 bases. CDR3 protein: CASSVDGGYTDTQYF. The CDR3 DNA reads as TGTGCCAGCAGCGTAGATGGCGGGTACACAGATACGCAGTATTTT.

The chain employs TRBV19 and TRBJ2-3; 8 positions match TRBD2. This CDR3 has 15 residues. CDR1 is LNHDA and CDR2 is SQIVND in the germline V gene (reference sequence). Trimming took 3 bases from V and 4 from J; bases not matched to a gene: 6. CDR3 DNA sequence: TGTGCCAGTAGTATCGGTACGCGGGGGGCAGATACGCAGTATTTT. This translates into CASSIGTRGADTQYF.

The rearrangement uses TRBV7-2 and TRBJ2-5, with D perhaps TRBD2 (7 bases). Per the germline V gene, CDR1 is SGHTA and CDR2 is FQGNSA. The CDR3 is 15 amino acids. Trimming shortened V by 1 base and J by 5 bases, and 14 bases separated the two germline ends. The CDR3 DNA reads TGTGCCAGCAGCTTAGGAGGGGGGGCGTGGGAGACCCAGTACTTC. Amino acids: CASSLGGGAWETQYF.

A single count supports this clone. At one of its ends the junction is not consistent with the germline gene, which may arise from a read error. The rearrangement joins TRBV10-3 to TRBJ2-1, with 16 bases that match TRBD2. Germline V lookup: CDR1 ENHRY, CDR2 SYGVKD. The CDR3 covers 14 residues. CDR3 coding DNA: TGTGCCATCACCGGGACTAGCGGGGGGGCCGAGGCGCTCTTC. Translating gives CAITGTSGGAEALF.

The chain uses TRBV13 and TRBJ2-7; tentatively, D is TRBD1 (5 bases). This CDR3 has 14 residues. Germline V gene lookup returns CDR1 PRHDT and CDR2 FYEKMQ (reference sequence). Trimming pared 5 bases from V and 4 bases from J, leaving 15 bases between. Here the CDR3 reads CASSPPGIRYEQYF. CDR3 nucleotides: TGTGCCAGCAGCCCCCCAGGGATTAGGTACGAGCAGTACTTC.

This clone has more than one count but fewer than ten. CDR3 amino acids: CASSAQGLEQFF. The CDR3 DNA is TGTGCCAGCAGCGCACAGGGCCTGGAGCAGTTCTTC. The V and J genes are TRBV6-1 and TRBJ2-1; tentatively, D is TRBD1 (6 bases). Trimming removed 6 bases at V and 10 bases at J, with 13 bases between. This CDR3 comprises 12 residues. Germline CDR1 and CDR2: MNHNS and SASEGT.

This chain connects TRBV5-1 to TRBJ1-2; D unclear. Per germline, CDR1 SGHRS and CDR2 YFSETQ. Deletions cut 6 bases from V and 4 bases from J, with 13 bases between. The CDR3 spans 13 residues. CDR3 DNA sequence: TGCGCCAGCAATCGCGGCTTGGGCTATGGCTACACCTTC. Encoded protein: CASNRGLGYGYTF.